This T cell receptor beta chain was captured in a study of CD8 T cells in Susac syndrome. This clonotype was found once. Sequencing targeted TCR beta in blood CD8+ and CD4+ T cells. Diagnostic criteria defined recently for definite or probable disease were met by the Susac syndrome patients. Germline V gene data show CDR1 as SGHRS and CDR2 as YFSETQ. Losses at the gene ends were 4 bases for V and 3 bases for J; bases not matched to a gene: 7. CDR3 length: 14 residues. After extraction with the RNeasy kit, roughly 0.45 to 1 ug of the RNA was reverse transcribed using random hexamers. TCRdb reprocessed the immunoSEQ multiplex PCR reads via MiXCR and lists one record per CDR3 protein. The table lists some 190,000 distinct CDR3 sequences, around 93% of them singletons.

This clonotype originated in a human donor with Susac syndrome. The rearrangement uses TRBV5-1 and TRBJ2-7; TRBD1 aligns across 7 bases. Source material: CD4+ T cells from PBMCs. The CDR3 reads CASSRQGAHYEQYF. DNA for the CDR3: TGCGCCAGCAGCCGACAGGGCGCTCACTACGAGCAGTACTTC.